The entry that follows covers one T cell receptor (beta chain) sequence. Its antigen is undetermined. There are 13 residues in the CDR3. V trimming: 6 bases; J trimming: 0 bases; junction bases outside the gene matches: 1. Germline values: CDR1 ENHRY, CDR2 SYGVKD. These data originate in a study of cytomegalovirus exposure and HLA in healthy donors. Study details: There were approximately 80 million unique TCRs (from HLA-typed donors) in an early data release.

It was with 60 Vbeta and 13 Jbeta primers that the PCR ran. Repertoires were generated with immunoSEQ multiplex PCR, while TCRdb's copy carries only in-frame clones and drops some. The sample records about 240,000 clones, more than 75% being singletons. Study-wide results and limits: Later, TCR association rates were found to vary by HLA locus, highest for DRB1 and lowest for HLA-C. Rare TCR sequences predominated, though certain public TCRs were found in many donors. In a later analysis, TCR beta V- and J-gene trimming was associated with a missense DCLRE1C variant.

What was sequenced was PBMCs. The chain recombines TRBV10-3 with TRBJ1-1; 7 bases fit TRBD1. The TCR was taken from a woman aged 40-49 years in good health and CMV-seropositive. CDR3 sequence reads: CAIRGQMNTEAFF. Written as DNA, the CDR3 is TGTGCCATCAGGGGACAGATGAACACTGAAGCTTTCTTT.